This T cell receptor beta chain was captured in a study of early T cells in non-severe SARS-CoV-2 infection (dated by TCRdb to the early 2020s). For context, the study as a whole: Because TCR sequencing relied on bulk RNA taken from unsorted whole blood, pairing of alpha and beta chains was not possible. General findings and caveats noted by the study authors: VDJdb matching was skewed toward anti-spike CD8 responses and likely underestimated virus-specific expansions by missing private and CD4 specificities.

The study was a case-control design nested within a healthcare worker cohort in London, UK, with weekly nasopharyngeal swab PCR tests and blood sampling. Healthcare workers were recruited between 23 and 31 March 2020, during the week of the UK lockdown, and were followed weekly for up to roughly 15 weeks. Libraries were prepared through 5' RACE. Sequencing relied on a NextSeq 500. Unique molecular identifiers were attached to individual cDNA molecules in the TCR library protocol so that sequencing error and PCR bias could be corrected. Sequencing covered both TCR alpha and beta chains, and within each sample the abundances of alpha and beta sequences were tightly co-correlated. On the authors' methods: Decombinator V4 was used to annotate the V gene, J gene and CDR3 of the TCR sequences. TCRs were defined as expanded if a significant change between any two time points was detected under a Poisson model with p below 0.0001. Abundances of TCRs were expressed as counts per million after normalisation to the total number of TCRs sequenced in each sample. A search of VDJdb, accessed on 1 November 2021, was run for TCRs annotated to CMV, EBV and SARS-CoV-2, with TCRs annotated for multiple antigens excluded. The public reads were reanalyzed by TCRdb: fastp trimming at Q25, MiXCR alignment, in-frame beta chains only. Rows merge per CDR3 protein into single entries with the most common DNA and genes. These V and J calls rely on TCRdb rather than the paper's analysis. The sample has more than 60,000 distinct CDR3 sequences on record, around 14% of them singletons. 6% of the sample belongs to the ten largest clones.

This clonotype appeared many times. Its recognized antigen is unknown. Base qualities are not at hand, and no much larger clone is one base apart. The origin of this receptor is an adult who was a healthcare worker with PCR-confirmed SARS-CoV-2 infection or an uninfected control (not recorded which). Input material: whole blood.

The CDR3 region: CASSLAPAGEGTGELFF. The sequence in DNA is TGTGCCAGCAGCTTAGCCCCGGCAGGGGAAGGCACCGGGGAGCTGTTTTTT. This chain joins TRBV11-2 to TRBJ2-2, with TRBD1 as a weak D call on 6 bases. CDR1 and CDR2 are drawn from the germline V gene: SGHAT, FQNNGV. V is cut by 1 base and J by 4 bases, and the space between the germline ends is 16 bases. Spanning cysteine to phenylalanine, the CDR3 consists of 17 amino acids. CDR3 DNA is the only sequence kept; it has 51 bases, read in frame from the first base.